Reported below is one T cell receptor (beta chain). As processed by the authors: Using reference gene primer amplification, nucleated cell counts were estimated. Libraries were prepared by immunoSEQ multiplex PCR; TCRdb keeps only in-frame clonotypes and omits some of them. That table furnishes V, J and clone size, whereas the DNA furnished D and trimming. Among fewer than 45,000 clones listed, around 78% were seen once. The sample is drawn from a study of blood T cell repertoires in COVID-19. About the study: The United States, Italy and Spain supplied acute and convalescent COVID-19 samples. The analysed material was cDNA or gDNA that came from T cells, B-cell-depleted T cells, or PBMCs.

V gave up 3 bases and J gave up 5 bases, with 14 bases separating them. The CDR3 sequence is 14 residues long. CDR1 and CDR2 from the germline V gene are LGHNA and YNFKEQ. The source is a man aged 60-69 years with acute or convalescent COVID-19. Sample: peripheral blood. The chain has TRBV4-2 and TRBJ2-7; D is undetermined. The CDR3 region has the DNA TGTGCCAGCAGCCAGTCATTGAGTATCGACGAGCAGTACTTC. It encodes CASSQSLSIDEQYF.